This TCR beta chain was documented in a study of T cell responses to AZD1222 COVID-19 vaccine. Data came from immunoSEQ multiplex PCR; TCRdb stores just in-frame clones and leaves some out. There are approximately 80,000 clones in the sample; about 87% occur only once, and around 6% lies in the top ten. This CDR3 spans 15 amino acids. Trimming removed 2 bases at V and 1 base at J, with 11 bases between. The germline V gene encodes CDR1 SNHLY and CDR2 FYNNEI. Specimen: peripheral blood, collected on day 0 of AZD1222 vaccination. The J gene is TRBJ2-5, the V gene TRBV2; TRBD1 is a possible D gene (5 bases). This receptor was identified in an adult in good health. The CDR3 here is CASSESWGPQETQYF. In DNA, the CDR3 is TGTGCCAGCAGTGAAAGTTGGGGCCCCCAAGAGACCCAGTACTTC.